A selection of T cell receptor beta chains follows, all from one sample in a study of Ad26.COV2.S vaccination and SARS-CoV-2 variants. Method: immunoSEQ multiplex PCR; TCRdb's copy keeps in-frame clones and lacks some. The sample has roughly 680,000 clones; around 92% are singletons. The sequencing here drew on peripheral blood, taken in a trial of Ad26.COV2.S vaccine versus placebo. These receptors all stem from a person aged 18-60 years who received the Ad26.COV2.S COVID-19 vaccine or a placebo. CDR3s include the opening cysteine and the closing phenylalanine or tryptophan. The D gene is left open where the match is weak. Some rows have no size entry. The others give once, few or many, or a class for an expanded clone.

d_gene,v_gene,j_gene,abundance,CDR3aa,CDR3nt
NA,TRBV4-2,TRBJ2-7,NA,CASSQRIPYEQYF,TGTGCCAGCAGCCAAAGGATCCCCTACGAGCAGTACTTC
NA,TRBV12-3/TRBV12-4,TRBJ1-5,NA,CASSRDNRQPQHF,TGTGCCAGCAGCCGGGACAATCGACAGCCCCAGCATTTT
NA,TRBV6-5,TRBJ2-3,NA,CASSYETTFGTQYF,TGTGCCAGCAGTTACGAGACGACCTTCGGTACGCAGTATTTT
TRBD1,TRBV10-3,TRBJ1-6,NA,CAISDGQGNSPLHF,TGTGCCATCTCCGATGGACAGGGGAATTCACCCCTCCACTTT
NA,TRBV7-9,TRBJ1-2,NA,CASSLDDPRRAGYTF,TGTGCCAGCAGCTTAGACGACCCCAGGAGGGCTGGCTACACCTTC
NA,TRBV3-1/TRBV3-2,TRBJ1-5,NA,CASSRERSNQPQHF,TGTGCCAGCAGCCGAGAGAGAAGCAATCAGCCCCAGCATTTT
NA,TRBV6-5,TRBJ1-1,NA,CASSATGNTEAFF,TGTGCCAGCAGCGCGACGGGGAACACTGAAGCTTTCTTT
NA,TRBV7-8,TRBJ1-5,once,CASSFYHNQPQHF,TGTGCCAGCAGCTTCTACCACAATCAGCCCCAGCATTTT
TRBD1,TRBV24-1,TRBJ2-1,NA,CATSDIRDRGDNEQFF,TGTGCCACCAGTGATATCCGGGACAGGGGTGACAATGAGCAGTTCTTC
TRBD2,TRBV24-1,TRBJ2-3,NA,CATSDPREGSSTDTQYF,TGTGCCACCAGTGATCCTCGGGAGGGCTCGAGCACAGATACGCAGTATTTT
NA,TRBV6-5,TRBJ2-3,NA,CASSYGEYYRTDTQYF,TGTGCCAGCAGTTACGGCGAGTACTATCGCACAGATACGCAGTATTTT
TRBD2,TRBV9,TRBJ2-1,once,CASSLGTSGGNEQFF,TGTGCCAGCAGCCTCGGGACTAGCGGCGGAAATGAGCAGTTCTTC
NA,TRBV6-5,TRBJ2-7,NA,CASSYYWVGAQYEQYF,TGTGCCAGCAGTTATTATTGGGTGGGAGCCCAATACGAGCAGTACTTC
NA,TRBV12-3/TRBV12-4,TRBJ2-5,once,CASSAREETQYF,TGTGCCAGCTCAGCGAGGGAAGAGACCCAGTACTTC
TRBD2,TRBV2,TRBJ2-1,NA,CASRTLAGGHNEQFF,TGTGCCAGCCGTACTCTAGCGGGAGGCCACAATGAGCAGTTCTTC
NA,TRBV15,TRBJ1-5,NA,CATSRDLGNQPQHF,TGTGCCACCAGCAGAGATCTAGGTAATCAGCCCCAGCATTTT
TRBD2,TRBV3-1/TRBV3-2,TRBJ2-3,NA,CASSPYGGGKDTQYF,TGTGCCAGCAGCCCTTACGGGGGGGGGAAAGATACGCAGTATTTT
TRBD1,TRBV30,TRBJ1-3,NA,CAWSSGLKGQGASGNTIYF,TGTGCCTGGTCATCGGGCCTTAAGGGACAGGGGGCGAGTGGAAACACCATATATTTT
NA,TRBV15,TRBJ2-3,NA,CATSSQGRTDTQYF,TGTGCCACCAGCTCCCAAGGCCGCACAGATACGCAGTATTTT
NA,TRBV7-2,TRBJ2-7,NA,CASSGHYEQYF,TGTGCCAGCAGCGGACATTACGAGCAGTACTTC
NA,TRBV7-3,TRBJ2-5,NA,CASSPGTSAGETQYF,TGTGCCAGCAGCCCGGGGACTTCGGCGGGGGAGACCCAGTACTTC
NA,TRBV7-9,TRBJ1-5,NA,CASSLSYSNQPQHF,TGTGCCAGCAGCTTGAGTTATAGCAATCAGCCCCAGCATTTT
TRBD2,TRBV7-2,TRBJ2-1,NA,CASSSRLAGLVANEQFF,TGTGCCAGCAGCTCCAGACTAGCGGGATTGGTTGCCAATGAGCAGTTCTTC
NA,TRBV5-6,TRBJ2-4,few,CASSPRTRGNIQYF,TGTGCCAGCAGCCCGAGGACCAGGGGAAACATTCAGTACTTC
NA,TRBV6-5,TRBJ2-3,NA,CATHHLITQYF,TGTGCCACACACCATCTCATTACGCAGTATTTT
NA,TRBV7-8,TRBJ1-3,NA,CASSLVASTFSGNTIYF,TGTGCCAGCAGCTTAGTGGCCAGTACGTTCTCTGGAAACACCATATATTTT
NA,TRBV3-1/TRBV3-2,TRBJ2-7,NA,CASSQTSYEQYF,TGTGCCAGCAGCCAGACCTCCTACGAGCAGTACTTC
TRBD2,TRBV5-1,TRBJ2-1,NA,CASSPGLAGSHEQFF,TGCGCCAGCAGCCCCGGACTAGCGGGAAGCCATGAGCAGTTCTTC
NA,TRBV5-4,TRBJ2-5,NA,CASGASGTGMETQYF,TGTGCCTCAGGGGCTAGCGGGACAGGCATGGAGACCCAGTACTTC
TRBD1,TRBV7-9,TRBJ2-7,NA,CASRRDREEQYF,TGTGCCAGCAGACGGGACAGGGAAGAGCAGTACTTC
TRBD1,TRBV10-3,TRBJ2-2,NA,CATQGDTGELFF,TGTGCCACGCAGGGGGACACCGGGGAGCTGTTTTTT
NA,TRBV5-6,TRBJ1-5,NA,CASSWGGNQPQHF,TGTGCCAGCAGCTGGGGGGGGAATCAGCCCCAGCATTTT
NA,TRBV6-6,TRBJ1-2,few,CASSYSSGVGYTF,TGTGCCAGCAGTTACTCTTCAGGGGTTGGCTACACCTTC
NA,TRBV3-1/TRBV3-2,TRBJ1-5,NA,CASSQEGGRPQHF,TGTGCCAGCAGCCAAGAAGGCGGGCGGCCCCAGCATTTT
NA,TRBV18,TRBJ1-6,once,CASSPGFGNSPLHF,TGTGCCAGCTCACCGGGGTTTGGTAATTCACCCCTCCACTTT
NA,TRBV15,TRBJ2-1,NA,CATSRRLNNEQFF,TGTGCCACCAGCAGAAGGTTGAACAATGAGCAGTTCTTC
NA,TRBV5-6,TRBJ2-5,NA,CASNRGSQETQYF,TGTGCCAGCAACCGGGGAAGCCAAGAGACCCAGTACTTC
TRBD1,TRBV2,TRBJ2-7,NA,CASSEGGFGEQYF,TGTGCCAGCAGCGAAGGGGGCTTTGGAGAGCAGTACTTC
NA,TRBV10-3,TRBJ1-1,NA,CAISESNTEAFF,TGTGCCATCAGTGAGTCTAACACTGAAGCTTTCTTT
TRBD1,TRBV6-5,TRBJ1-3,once,CASRRQGARNTIYF,TGTGCCAGCAGACGACAGGGGGCAAGAAACACCATATATTTT
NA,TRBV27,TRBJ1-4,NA,CASLFGEKLFF,TGTGCCAGCCTATTTGGTGAAAAACTGTTTTTT
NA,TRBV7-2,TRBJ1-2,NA,CASSAGRSPGYGYTF,TGTGCCAGCAGCGCCGGACGGTCCCCAGGCTATGGCTACACCTTC